These 26 T cell receptor beta chains were all obtained from the same sample, sequenced in a study of beta chain features in type 1 diabetes (dated by TCRdb to between 2017 and 2018). Library construction relied on the immunoSEQ multiplex PCR assay. The High Capacity cDNA Reverse Transcription Kit was used to reverse transcribe all of the isolated RNA, meaning that expressed TCRB transcripts were what got sequenced. TCRdb stores this immuneACCESS table with in-frame sequences only. Part of the clones is absent; in the studies checked, under half of the shortfall reflects unresolved V genes, and no reason is known for the rest. This sample comprises under 450,000 clones, roughly 14% of them detected only once. Less than 0.04% of the sample lies in the top ten. The material sequenced was naive CD4+ T cells from blood. The cell subset or site label here, explained by the study, means: true naive CD4+ T cells. Receptor source: a man aged 30-40 years in good health.

This rearrangement joins TRBV7-8 to TRBJ2-5; D may be TRBD2 (5 bases). The CDR3 extends over 13 amino acids. V dropped 5 bases and J dropped 5 bases, with 12 bases sitting between them. The germline CDR1 and CDR2 sequences are SGHVS and FQNEAQ. The chain's CDR3 is CASSPTGMETQYF. As DNA, the CDR3 is TGTGCCAGCAGCCCTACGGGGATGGAGACCCAGTACTTC. The variable domain in full, with the rest retrieved from reference TRBV7-8 and TRBJ2-5, is GAGVSQSPRYKVAKRGQDVALRCDPISGHVSLFWYQQALGQGPEFLTYFQNEAQLDKSGLPSDRFFAERPEGSVSTLKIQRTQQEDSAVYLCASSPTGMETQYFGPGTRLLVL.

There are a few counts of this clone. The chain has TRBV14 and TRBJ1-1; no clear D. The CDR3 is made up of 13 amino acids. V was cut by 4 bases and J by 1 base, with 7 bases left in between. CDR1 and CDR2 (germline): SGHDN, FVKESK. The CDR3 nucleotides are TGTGCCAGCAGCCGTTCAGCGAACACTGAAGCTTTCTTT. As protein: CASSRSANTEAFF.

The gene calls are TRBV29-1 and TRBJ2-5; 7 bases are a match to TRBD1. After removal of 4 bases from V and 4 bases from J, the junction contained 9 bases not matched to a gene. The CDR3 covers 14 residues. The V gene's germline CDR1 is SQVTM and CDR2 ANQGSEA. The CDR3 nucleotides are TGCAGCGTTGCGGCTAAGACAGGGATAGAGACCCAGTACTTC. Its protein product is CSVAAKTGIETQYF.

In its sample, this clone was seen a few times. Distinct nucleotide sequences in the sample also encode this CDR3. The chain couples TRBV7-9 to TRBJ2-5; D is undetermined. The germline V gene has CDR1 SEHNR and CDR2 FQNEAQ (reference sequence). This CDR3 has 13 amino acids. V was trimmed by 1 base and J by 2 bases, leaving 5 bases between them. In nucleotides, the CDR3 is TGTGCCAGCAGCTTAGGCGGACAAGAGACCCAGTACTTC. Protein product: CASSLGGQETQYF.

This clone was picked up a small number of times. V usage is TRBV6-5 and J usage is TRBJ2-1; tentative D call: TRBD2 (5 bases). The ends were cut back, 5 bases at V and 0 bases at J, with 11 bases in the middle. The CDR3 is 15 residues long. The germline gives CDR1 MNHEY, CDR2 SVGAGI. The CDR3 region has the DNA TGTGCCAGCAGTCGGAGCGGCAGCTCCTACAATGAGCAGTTCTTC. It yields the protein CASSRSGSSYNEQFF.

This clone was recorded a few times. The genes are TRBV7-3 and TRBJ2-1, with unresolved D. Germline assignment: CDR1 SGHTA and CDR2 FQGTGA. The V and J ends lost 8 bases and 0 bases respectively, with 14 bases between them. This CDR3 has 15 amino acids. CDR3 loop: CASGVQGSSYNEQFF. DNA of the CDR3: TGTGCCAGCGGGGTCCAAGGAAGCTCCTACAATGAGCAGTTCTTC.

There are a few counts of this clone. The CDR3 DNA sequence: TGTGCCAGCAGCAAGGGACTAGCGGGCTTCACAGATACGCAGTATTTT. Translating gives CASSKGLAGFTDTQYF. The chain joins TRBV7-9 to TRBJ2-3, with 12 positions matching TRBD2. The CDR3 runs to 16 residues. CDR1 is SEHNR, CDR2 FQNEAQ, per germline (reference sequence). Trimming removed 5 bases from V and 2 bases from J; junction bases left unmatched: 5.

The gene calls are TRBV5-6 and TRBJ2-5; possible D gene TRBD2, 6 bases. V lost 4 bases and J lost 7, with 14 bases in between. The CDR3 runs to 13 residues. Germline-derived CDR1 and CDR2 are SGHDT and YYEEEE. Here the CDR3 DNA reads TGTGCCAGCAGCGACGGGAGCCCCGGGACCCAGTACTTC. This sequence encodes CASSDGSPGTQYF. The variable domain in full, with the rest retrieved from reference TRBV5-6 and TRBJ2-5, is DAGVTQSPTHLIKTRGQQVTLRCSPKSGHDTVSWYQQALGQGPQFIFQYYEEEERQRGNFPDRFSGHQFPNYSSELNVNALLLGDSALYLCASSDGSPGTQYFGPGTRLLVL.

There are a few counts of this clone. The chain joins TRBV5-4 to TRBJ1-1; no clear D. V was cut by 4 bases and J by 4 bases, with 17 bases left in between. This CDR3 comprises 15 residues. The germline V gene has CDR1 SGHNT and CDR2 YYREEE (reference sequence). CDR3 loop: CASSAPGSGSTEAFF. The CDR3 DNA reads as TGTGCCAGCAGCGCCCCCGGGTCGGGAAGCACTGAAGCTTTCTTT.

V usage is TRBV20-1 and J usage is TRBJ1-2; D may be TRBD1 (5 bases). The CDR3 is made up of 10 amino acids. The V gene lost 5 bases and the J gene lost 14 bases, with 15 bases spanning the gap. Germline loops: CDR1 DFQATT, CDR2 SNEGSKA (reference sequence). CDR3 residues: CSAGDRLETF. CDR3 nucleotides: TGCAGTGCTGGGGACCGGCTAGAAACCTTC.

Only a few counts were recorded for this clone. The chain uses TRBV25-1 and TRBJ1-1; the D is unclear. V was cut by 3 bases and J by 11 bases, with 13 bases left in between. Germline CDR1 is MGHDK and CDR2 is SYGVNS. This CDR3 spans 12 amino acids. The CDR3 DNA follows: TGTGCCAGCAGTGACGACCGCAGATGCGCTTTCTTT. Translated: CASSDDRRCAFF.

This clone was recorded a few times. The rearrangement joins TRBV28 to TRBJ2-7, with unresolved D. Germline loops: CDR1 MDHEN, CDR2 SYDVKM. The length of the CDR3 is 13 residues. V was clipped by 4 bases and J by 0 bases, with 7 bases between them. The CDR3 DNA reads as TGTGCCAGCAGTTCCCACGGCTCCTACGAGCAGTACGTC. Amino acid sequence: CASSSHGSYEQYV.

This clone appeared a few times. The rearrangement uses TRBV15 and TRBJ2-7, with 7 bases lining up with TRBD1. V lost 3 bases and J lost 6; bases outside the gene matches: 5. The CDR3 extends over 13 amino acids. The germline V gene encodes CDR1 LNHNV and CDR2 YYDKDF (reference sequence). The CDR3 here is CATSRTGSSEQYF. For the CDR3, the DNA is TGTGCCACCAGCAGGACAGGGTCTTCCGAGCAGTACTTC.

A few counts support this clone. The V and J genes are TRBV11-2 and TRBJ2-3, with D maybe TRBD1 (5 bases). The CDR3 is made up of 11 amino acids. With 5 bases removed from V and 5 bases from J, the gap between germline ends came to 5 bases. The germline CDR1 and CDR2 sequences are SGHAT and FQNNGV. CDR3 region: CASSQGDTQYF. The CDR3 region has the DNA TGTGCCAGCAGCCAGGGAGATACGCAGTATTTT.

This clone was detected only a few times. The chain uses TRBV9 and TRBJ2-2, with 11 bases fitting TRBD2. Germline CDR1 is SGDLS and CDR2 is YYNGEE. The trim removed 2 bases at V and 7 bases at J, leaving 4 bases unmatched. The CDR3 is made up of 15 amino acids. CDR3 sequence reads: CASSVSSGRIGELFF. The CDR3, as DNA: TGTGCCAGCAGCGTTTCTAGCGGGAGGATCGGGGAGCTGTTTTTT.

This clone turned up a few times. The rearrangement joins TRBV30 to TRBJ2-1, with D possibly being TRBD2 (5 bases). The V end was cut by 0 bases, the J end by 15 bases, with 21 bases between. The CDR3 loop spans 14 amino acids. The germline CDR1 and CDR2 sequences are GTSNPN and SVGIG (reference sequence). The CDR3 reads CAWSVRIETLVPFF. CDR3 DNA: TGTGCCTGGAGTGTAAGGATCGAAACACTAGTTCCGTTCTTC.

The V and J genes are TRBV19 and TRBJ2-7; 12 nucleotides match TRBD1. After removal of 4 bases from V and 2 bases from J, the junction contained 3 bases not matched to a gene. Looked up from germline, CDR1 is LNHDA and CDR2 is SQIVND (reference sequence). The CDR3 totals 15 residues. The CDR3 nucleotides read TGTGCCAGTAGTACGGGACAGGGGGCTACCTACGAGCAGTACTTC. It is translated as CASSTGQGATYEQYF.

The gene calls are TRBV11-2 and TRBJ2-1; D might be TRBD1 (6 bases). V lost 4 bases and J 3 bases, leaving 13 bases between the germline ends. The CDR3 sequence is 15 residues long. Germline V lookup: CDR1 SGHAT, CDR2 FQNNGV. CDR3 sequence (DNA): TGTGCCAGCAGCTCCGGACAGATAGTCTACAATGAGCAGTTCTTC. This codes for CASSSGQIVYNEQFF.

This clone was picked up a small number of times. This sequence joins TRBV7-6 and TRBJ2-3; possible D gene TRBD2, 5 bases. CDR3 length: 15 amino acids. Trimming removed 5 bases at V and 5 bases at J, with 17 bases between. Germline CDR1 reads SGHVS; CDR2 reads FNYEAQ. In DNA form, the CDR3 reads TGTGCCAGCAGCCCCCGAATCCTAAGCGGAGATACGCAGTATTTT. Amino acid sequence: CASSPRILSGDTQYF. The complete variable domain, with remaining parts taken from reference TRBV7-6 and TRBJ2-3, reads GAGVSQSPRYKVTKRGQDVALRCDPISGHVSLYWYRQALGQGPEFLTYFNYEAQQDKSGLPNDRFSAERPEGSISTLTIQRTEQRDSAMYRCASSPRILSGDTQYFGPGTRLTVL.

A few counts support this clone. The V and J genes are TRBV7-9 and TRBJ2-2; D is uncertain. The CDR3 consists of 11 residues. Germline CDR1 is SEHNR and CDR2 is FQNEAQ (reference sequence). V gave up 4 bases and J gave up 6 bases, with 3 bases separating them. CDR3 loop: CASSWAGELFF. CDR3 DNA sequence: TGTGCCAGCAGCTGGGCCGGGGAGCTGTTTTTT.

This clone was counted between two and nine times. This sequence joins TRBV29-1 and TRBJ1-1; possible D gene TRBD1, 6 bases. Germline loops: CDR1 SQVTM, CDR2 ANQGSEA. The V end lost 5 bases, the J end lost 6 bases, and 19 bases lay between the germline ends. This CDR3 contains 14 residues. CDR3: CSVSAQGSWAEAFF. CDR3 bases: TGCAGCGTTTCTGCTCAGGGGTCGTGGGCTGAAGCTTTCTTT.

CDR3 loop: CASSVDRASYEQYF. CDR3 bases: TGTGCCAGCAGCGTAGATAGGGCCTCCTACGAGCAGTACTTC. This sequence joins TRBV9 and TRBJ2-7; D is uncertain. Looked up from germline, CDR1 is SGDLS and CDR2 is YYNGEE. The length of the CDR3 is 14 residues. The V end lost 0 bases, the J end lost 0 bases, and 7 bases lay between the germline ends.

This sequence joins TRBV7-3 and TRBJ2-6, with a tentative D call TRBD1 (5 bases). The V end was cut by 7 bases, the J end by 2 bases, with 15 bases between. From germline, CDR1 is SGHTA and CDR2 FQGTGA. The CDR3 has 16 residues. CDR3 in DNA: TGTGCCAGCACCCCGTCTTTGGGGCCTGGGGCCAACGTCCTGACTTTC. It specifies CASTPSLGPGANVLTF.

This clone was counted between two and nine times. The chain is built from TRBV11-3 and TRBJ2-2; TRBD2 matches at 10 bases. V lost 3 bases to trimming and J lost 1 base; unmatched junction nucleotides: 2. This CDR3 is built from 16 residues. Germline V CDR1 and CDR2: SGHNT, YENEEA. The CDR3 is CASSFRLAGNTGELFF. In DNA form, the CDR3 reads TGTGCCAGCAGCTTCCGACTAGCGGGGAACACCGGGGAGCTGTTTTTT.

This clone came up a few times. V usage is TRBV30 and J usage is TRBJ1-5; D call uncertain. From germline, CDR1 is GTSNPN and CDR2 SVGIG (reference sequence). The CDR3 sequence is 13 residues long. The germline V and J ends were trimmed by 0 bases and 4 bases, with 7 bases remaining between them. For the CDR3, the DNA is TGTGCCTGGAGTGTAGAGTTGAATCAGCCCCAGCATTTT. The encoded protein is CAWSVELNQPQHF.

The table lists this clone with a few counts. The chain carries TRBV7-3 and TRBJ2-1; a possible D gene is TRBD2 (6 bases). Trimming removed 2 bases at V and 3 bases at J, with 11 bases between. In germline, CDR1 is SGHTA, CDR2 FQGTGA. CDR3 size: 15 residues. The CDR3 DNA is TGTGCCAGCAGCTTAGCGGGGTCCTTCTACAATGAGCAGTTCTTC. This codes for CASSLAGSFYNEQFF.